Listed here are 9 T cell receptor beta chains from one sample, sequenced in a study of post-analysis software for immune sequencing data. General study findings and limits: Controls had lower frequencies than patients of about 5 TRBV segments, which included TRBV5-6, TRBV5-1 and TRBV20-1.

Libraries were made from TCR beta cDNA, and they carried unique molecular identifiers. MiXCR, run by TCRdb on the PCR reads, gives a single entry per CDR3 protein. The table has about 760,000 distinct CDR3 sequences, roughly 27% seen once; the top ten hold approximately 0.55%. Their antigen targets remain unknown. Input material: blood. These receptors originate from a girl aged 5-17 years with multiple sclerosis.

This chain links TRBV5-6 with TRBJ2-1; 7 positions match TRBD1. The length of the CDR3 is 16 residues. J lost 9 bases, V lost 4 bases, and 16 bases had no gene match. Germline lookup yields CDR1 SGHDT and CDR2 YYEEEE. CDR3 nucleotides: TGTGCCAGCAGCCCAGGGGCAGGGGATCGGACAGGTGAGCAGTTCTTC. This codes for CASSPGAGDRTGEQFF. Based on the CDR3 plus reference TRBV5-6 and TRBJ2-1, the full variable domain is DAGVTQSPTHLIKTRGQQVTLRCSPKSGHDTVSWYQQALGQGPQFIFQYYEEEERQRGNFPDRFSGHQFPNYSSELNVNALLLGDSALYLCASSPGAGDRTGEQFFGPGTRLTVL.

CDR3 DNA: TGTGCCACCAGCAGAGATGGGCGCCAGAGAATCTATGGCTACACCTTC. Translating gives CATSRDGRQRIYGYTF. J is TRBJ1-2 and V is TRBV15; D unresolved. CDR1 and CDR2 (germline): LNHNV, YYDKDF (reference sequence). Trimming left V 0 bases short and J 4 bases short, with 15 bases between. The CDR3 is made up of 16 amino acids.

The genes are TRBV4-1 and TRBJ1-5; the D is unclear. This CDR3 has 13 amino acids. Germline V lookup: CDR1 MGHRA, CDR2 YSYEKL. The germline V and J ends were trimmed by 0 bases and 5 bases, with 5 bases remaining between them. For the CDR3, the DNA is TGCGCCAGCAGCCAAGAATTCGATCAGCCCCAGCATTTT. The encoded protein is CASSQEFDQPQHF.

The rearrangement uses TRBV4-2 and TRBJ1-6; D gene ambiguous. Trimming stripped 1 base from V and 5 bases from J, with 12 bases between. CDR1 is LGHNA, CDR2 YNFKEQ, per germline. The CDR3 has 16 residues. CDR3 sequence: CASSQVATRNNSPLHF. CDR3 nucleotides: TGTGCCAGCAGCCAAGTTGCGACAAGGAATAATTCACCCCTCCACTTT.

The chain couples TRBV28 to TRBJ1-6; D is unclear. Trimming removed 2 bases at V and 3 bases at J, with 5 bases between. Germline CDR1 reads MDHEN; CDR2 reads SYDVKM. This CDR3 is built from 14 residues. The DNA for the CDR3 is TGTGCCAGCAGTTTAGAGTTCTATAATTCACCCCTCCACTTT. Its translation is CASSLEFYNSPLHF.

Ten or more counts support this clonotype. V usage is TRBV7-2 and J usage is TRBJ2-3, with D uncertain. Trimming took 4 bases from V and 2 from J, leaving 4 bases between them. The CDR3 spans 12 residues. Germline CDR1 reads SGHTA; CDR2 reads FQGNSA. CDR3 DNA: TGTGCCAGCAGCTCCCACACAGATACGCAGTATTTT. It is translated as CASSSHTDTQYF. The entire variable domain, with the rest obtained from reference TRBV7-2 and TRBJ2-3, is as follows: GAGVSQSPSNKVTEKGKDVELRCDPISGHTALYWYRQSLGQGLEFLIYFQGNSAPDKSGLPSDRFSAERTGGSVSTLTIQRTQQEDSAVYLCASSSHTDTQYFGPGTRLTVL.

There are a few counts of this clonotype. V usage is TRBV29-1 and J usage is TRBJ1-4; the D gene is possibly TRBD1 (5 bases). The length of the CDR3 is 13 residues. Germline V gene data show CDR1 as SQVTM and CDR2 as ANQGSEA. The CDR3 spells CTVKLTVSEKLFF. Here the CDR3 DNA reads TGCACCGTAAAGCTGACAGTTTCGGAAAAACTGTTTTTT.

This clonotype was counted ten times or more. This chain uses TRBV7-2 with TRBJ2-7; 9 nucleotides agree with TRBD2. CDR1 is SGHTA and CDR2 is FQGNSA in the germline V gene. The CDR3 totals 14 residues. V lost 2 bases, J lost 5 bases, and 4 bases stayed unmatched. CDR3 DNA: TGTGCCAGCAGCTTAAGGCTAGCGGGAAACGAGCAGTACTTC. It codes for CASSLRLAGNEQYF.

This clonotype has just a few counts. The chain links TRBV12-3 or TRBV12-4 to TRBJ2-7, with D uncertain. V shed 1 base and J shed 0 bases, with 7 bases lying between them. The CDR3 consists of 14 residues. In nucleotides, the CDR3 is TGTGCCAGCAGTTTAGAGGTATACTCCTACGAGCAGTACTTC. This gives the protein CASSLEVYSYEQYF.